This T cell receptor (beta chain) was recovered during a study of PD-1 blockade in classical Hodgkin lymphoma. Study summary: Patients were dosed intravenously with nivolumab at 3 mg/kg every 2 weeks.

Comment on this clone: Its antigen is not identified.

TCRdb's table, derived via immunoSEQ multiplex PCR, lists solely in-frame clones and lacks some. The sample lists nearly 25,000 clones, 65% to 80% occurring once. V lost 1 base and J 5 bases, leaving 8 bases between the germline ends. CDR1 is LNHDA and CDR2 is SQIVND in the germline V gene (reference sequence). The CDR3 spans 13 residues. Points from the study as a whole: The diversity seen at baseline in complete responders resembled that of newly diagnosed patients. Relapsed/refractory patients reportedly had lower baseline diversity than newly diagnosed patients. The study found that TCR diversity rose significantly by C4D1 in CD4+ but not CD8+ cells.

Brentuximab vedotin exposure varied among the patients, all of whom had relapsed after autologous stem cell transplantation. Sequenced material: peripheral blood mononuclear cells (PBMCs), taken before the second cycle of nivolumab. This clonotype was obtained from a human donor with classical Hodgkin lymphoma. The chain couples TRBV19 to TRBJ1-1; no reliable D call. The CDR3 nucleotides are TGTGCCAGTAGTATAGTAGGCAGAACTGAAGCTTTCTTT. This codes for CASSIVGRTEAFF.